This T cell receptor (beta chain) was recorded in a study of cytomegalovirus exposure and HLA in healthy donors. PCR employed 60 Vbeta and 13 Jbeta primers. TCRdb keeps only in-frame clones here, not all; method: immunoSEQ multiplex PCR. This sample carries 100,000 to 150,000 clones, with around 1.5% going to the ten biggest clones. V lost 4 bases and J 6 bases, leaving 12 bases between the germline ends. The CDR3 extends over 13 amino acids. CDR1 LNHDA and CDR2 SQIVND come from the germline V gene (reference sequence). This sequence originates from a woman in her thirties or forties in good health and CMV-seronegative. The sample was PBMCs. The chain couples TRBV19 to TRBJ1-2; no clear D gene. The CDR3 DNA is TGTGCCAGTAGTAGGGAGAAGTTCGATGGCTACACCTTC. It translates to CASSREKFDGYTF.